What follows are 9 T cell receptor beta chains derived from one specimen sequenced in a study of patients and donors after allogeneic stem cell transplantation. TCRdb reanalysed the RT-PCR reads using MiXCR and keeps one entry per CDR3 protein. This sample carries 200,000 to 250,000 distinct CDR3 sequences, 13% to 15% of them seen once, and the ten largest clones take around a tenth. What was sequenced was blood, either unsorted or a sorted T cell fraction (not recorded which). Receptors originate from a human donor who was either an allogeneic HSCT recipient or a stem cell or donor lymphocyte infusion donor (not recorded which). It is not recorded whose cells these are; they may come from a transplant donor.

This chain uses TRBV30 with TRBJ1-5, with 7 bases fitting TRBD1. The V segment lost 5 bases and the J segment 2 bases; nucleotides outside the gene matches: 9. This CDR3 has 15 amino acids. The germline V gene encodes CDR1 GTSNPN and CDR2 SVGIG (reference sequence). This chain's CDR3 is CAWHQGGEGNQPQHF. The CDR3 DNA follows: TGTGCCTGGCATCAGGGGGGCGAGGGCAATCAGCCCCAGCATTTT.

This clonotype was seen a handful of times. The V call is TRBV20-1, the J call TRBJ1-1; the D gene is possibly TRBD1 (5 bases). Germline CDR1 reads DFQATT; CDR2 reads SNEGSKA (reference sequence). Trimming left V 3 bases short and J 1 base short, with 9 bases between. This CDR3 spans 13 amino acids. CDR3 coding DNA: TGCAGTGCTAGTTCCAGGGCGAACACTGAAGCTTTCTTT. Translated, it gives CSASSRANTEAFF.

The genes are TRBV27 and TRBJ1-3, with TRBD1 as a possible D gene (6 bases). Germline assignment: CDR1 MNHEY and CDR2 SMNVEV (reference sequence). This CDR3 has 14 amino acids. Deletions cut 6 bases from V and 0 bases from J, with 9 bases between. For the CDR3, the DNA is TGTGCCAGCAGAAAGACAGGCTCTGGAAACACCATATATTTT. Translating gives CASRKTGSGNTIYF.

This clonotype was seen many times. This chain uses TRBV20-1 with TRBJ2-5; perhaps D is TRBD1 or TRBD2 (6 bases each). CDR1 and CDR2 (germline): DFQATT, SNEGSKA (reference sequence). Trimming shortened V by 2 bases and J by 5 bases, and 12 bases separated the two germline ends. The CDR3 spans 13 residues. CDR3 in DNA: TGCAGTGCTAGAAAGGGGGGCGTGGAGACCCAGTACTTC. As protein: CSARKGGVETQYF.

The gene calls are TRBV30 and TRBJ1-1; D is ambiguous. The CDR3 spans 13 residues. CDR1 and CDR2 from the germline V gene are GTSNPN and SVGIG (reference sequence). Trimming took 0 bases from V and 1 from J, leaving 6 bases between them. The CDR3 is CAWSVTQNTEAFF. CDR3 DNA sequence: TGTGCCTGGAGTGTTACGCAGAACACTGAAGCTTTCTTT.

The chain's CDR3 is CASSDYRGNGEKLFF. DNA for the CDR3: TGTGCCAGCAGTGACTACAGGGGGAACGGGGAAAAACTGTTTTTT. The J gene is TRBJ1-4, the V gene TRBV25-1; 8 bases map to TRBD1. Germline trimming cut 3 bases from V and 8 bases from J; bases unmatched to any gene: 8. The length of the CDR3 is 15 residues. Germline lookup yields CDR1 MGHDK and CDR2 SYGVNS.

V and J are TRBV6-2 or TRBV6-3 and TRBJ2-5; 10 nucleotides line up with TRBD1. There are 12 residues in the CDR3. V was clipped by 6 bases and J by 5 bases; unmatched bases: 0. CDR1 is MNHEY, CDR2 SVGEGT, per germline. The CDR3 loop reads CASRTGGETQYF. The DNA of the CDR3 is TGTGCCAGCAGGACAGGGGGCGAGACCCAGTACTTC.

This clonotype was observed a handful of times. This chain links TRBV9 with TRBJ1-1; 8 bases fit TRBD1. The length of the CDR3 is 16 residues. Per germline, CDR1 SGDLS and CDR2 YYNGEE. The V gene end was trimmed by 0 bases and the J gene end by 4 bases; junction bases not matched to a gene: 8. Here the CDR3 DNA reads TGTGCCAGCAGCGTAGCCCAGGACAGGGCAGGCACTGAAGCTTTCTTT. Translation: CASSVAQDRAGTEAFF.

This clonotype was observed at least ten times. The chain combines TRBV5-1 with TRBJ2-1; TRBD2 is a possible D gene (6 bases). CDR1 and CDR2 (germline): SGHRS, YFSETQ. The V end was cut by 8 bases, the J end by 8 bases, with 17 bases between. The CDR3 extends over 13 amino acids. The CDR3 DNA reads as TGCGCCAGTTCGGGACTTGGGGACCATGAGCAGTTCTTC. Protein sequence: CASSGLGDHEQFF. Combining the CDR3 with reference TRBV5-1 and TRBJ2-1 gives the whole variable domain KAGVTQTPRYLIKTRGQQVTLSCSPISGHRSVSWYQQTPGQGLQFLFEYFSETQRNKGNFPGRFSGRQFSNSRSEMNVSTLELGDSALYLCASSGLGDHEQFFGPGTRLTVL.